The 28 T cell receptor beta chains listed next were all sequenced from one sample in a study of OX40 agonist ivuxolimab in advanced cancers. Library construction relied on the immunoSEQ multiplex PCR assay. Here the immuneACCESS table is served through TCRdb, limited to in-frame sequences with V and J called. Missing clones are a known gap in these copies; in checked studies unresolved V genes cover under half, and the rest lacks a known reason. For this sample there are approximately 72,000 clones; almost 90% appear just once. The ten largest make up approximately 0.86% of the sample. Sequenced here: CD4+ or CD8+ T cells sorted from blood, sampled in a trial of the OX40 agonist ivuxolimab. The receptors were gathered from an adult with an advanced solid tumor such as melanoma, head and neck, liver or kidney cancer.

This rearrangement joins TRBV2 to TRBJ2-7; D is possibly TRBD1 (6 bases). The CDR3 totals 14 residues. Germline CDR1 is SNHLY and CDR2 is FYNNEI. V was clipped by 4 bases and J by 6 bases, with 16 bases between them. The CDR3 bases are TGTGCCAGCAGTGGGACAGTGGGCAAGGGCGAGCAGTACTTC. Translated: CASSGTVGKGEQYF.

V gene TRBV2 combines with J gene TRBJ2-7; D unresolved. Germline CDR1 SNHLY, CDR2 FYNNEI. Trimming took off 1 base at V and 0 bases at J, with 7 bases between the two ends. The CDR3 extends over 14 amino acids. The CDR3 DNA is TGTGCCAGCAGTGAAGTTCTAGTCTCCTACGAGCAGTACTTC. Translated, it gives CASSEVLVSYEQYF.

The chain uses TRBV20-1 and TRBJ2-3; D is unresolved. Germline V CDR1 and CDR2: DFQATT, SNEGSKA (reference sequence). V was cut by 6 bases and J by 6 bases, with 10 bases left in between. This CDR3 comprises 11 residues. The CDR3 spells CSASWLDTQYF. As DNA, the CDR3 is TGCAGTGCGAGTTGGCTTGATACGCAGTATTTT.

This rearrangement joins TRBV18 to TRBJ2-5; TRBD1 might be the D (7 bases). The CDR3 is made up of 16 amino acids. The V end lost 8 bases, the J end lost 1 base, and 20 bases lay between the germline ends. Germline-derived CDR1 and CDR2 are KGHSH and LQKENI. The CDR3 DNA reads as TGTGCCAGCGGAGGGGTTCCGGGACAGTTCCAAGAGACCCAGTACTTC. This sequence encodes CASGGVPGQFQETQYF.

This clone was counted between two and nine times. This rearrangement joins TRBV7-8 to TRBJ2-1, with D uncertain. The CDR3 loop spans 14 amino acids. CDR1 and CDR2 (germline): SGHVS, FQNEAQ. Trimming cost V 5 bases and J 5 bases, with 13 bases left between them. CDR3 loop: CASSPRLADNEQFF. The CDR3 nucleotides are TGTGCCAGCAGCCCCAGATTGGCGGACAATGAGCAGTTCTTC.

This chain's CDR3 is CASSSGAGTASSYEQYF. The CDR3 DNA reads as TGCGCCAGCAGCTCTGGGGCCGGGACCGCTAGCTCCTACGAGCAGTACTTC. V usage is TRBV5-1 and J usage is TRBJ2-7, with D perhaps given as TRBD1 or TRBD2 (5 bases each). The CDR3 is 17 residues long. Per the germline V gene, CDR1 is SGHRS and CDR2 is YFSETQ. With 3 bases removed from V and 0 bases from J, the gap between germline ends came to 19 bases.

Written as DNA, the CDR3 is TGTGCCAGCAGTTACGGGGTGGGCACTGAAGCTTTCTTT. This sequence encodes CASSYGVGTEAFF. The chain links TRBV6-5 to TRBJ1-1; D is unclear. Germline V gene sequence: CDR1 MNHEY, CDR2 SVGAGI. This CDR3 is built from 13 residues. Trimming took 2 bases from V and 4 from J, leaving 8 bases between them.

This rearrangement joins TRBV6-6 to TRBJ1-1, with TRBD1 matching over 8 bases. CDR3 length: 13 amino acids. CDR1 and CDR2 (germline): MNHNY, SVGAGI (reference sequence). V lost 0 bases to trimming and J lost 6 bases; unmatched junction nucleotides: 0. CDR3 protein: CASSYSQGAEAFF. The DNA of the CDR3 is TGTGCCAGCAGTTACTCACAGGGGGCTGAAGCTTTCTTT.

Concerning this clone: The sample contains more than one DNA sequence encoding this CDR3. The chain uses TRBV18 and TRBJ2-7, with 10 bases fitting TRBD2. The junction had 1 base not matched to a gene; V was cut back by 0 bases and J by 2 bases. The germline CDR1 and CDR2 sequences are KGHSH and LQKENI. CDR3 length equals 15 residues. The CDR3 loop is CASSPPLAGAYEQYF. The CDR3 bases are TGTGCCAGCTCACCACCGCTAGCGGGAGCCTACGAGCAGTACTTC.

The V and J genes are TRBV19 and TRBJ2-3; 12 nucleotides align to TRBD2. This CDR3 has 18 residues. Trimming took 5 bases from V and 0 from J; bases not matched to a gene: 9. The germline CDR1 and CDR2 sequences are LNHDA and SQIVND (reference sequence). The CDR3 DNA reads as TGTGCCAGTAGTCTTGGCCTAGCGGGGGGGCGGAGCACAGATACGCAGTATTTT. It is translated as CASSLGLAGGRSTDTQYF.

This rearrangement joins TRBV4-2 to TRBJ2-7; D possibly corresponds to TRBD2 (5 bases). V was pared by 1 base and J by 6 bases, with 10 bases between. The CDR3 loop spans 13 amino acids. The germline V gene has CDR1 LGHNA and CDR2 YNFKEQ. The CDR3 spells CASSQAGNTEQYF. CDR3 DNA sequence: TGTGCCAGCAGCCAAGCCGGGAACACCGAGCAGTACTTC.

The chain has TRBV28 and TRBJ1-2; D gene unclear. From germline, CDR1 is MDHEN and CDR2 SYDVKM. This CDR3 is 15 amino acids long. V gave up 6 bases and J gave up 2 bases, with 16 bases separating them. This CDR3 reads CASRVEFGRNYGYTF. The DNA for the CDR3 is TGTGCCAGCAGGGTTGAATTTGGCAGAAACTATGGCTACACCTTC.

This chain uses TRBV10-3 with TRBJ2-5; D not certain. Trimming removed 3 bases from V and 7 bases from J, with 15 bases in between. The CDR3 consists of 14 residues. Germline V gene data show CDR1 as ENHRY and CDR2 as SYGVKD. This chain's CDR3 is CAISDWREDGTQYF. The CDR3 DNA is TGTGCCATCAGTGACTGGAGAGAGGACGGGACCCAGTACTTC.

The CDR3 sequence: CAISESLTVIGEQYF. The CDR3, as DNA: TGTGCCATCAGTGAGTCGTTGACAGTTATTGGGGAGCAGTACTTC. The V gene is TRBV10-3, the J gene TRBJ2-7, with D perhaps matching TRBD1 (5 bases). Germline V lookup: CDR1 ENHRY, CDR2 SYGVKD. V lost 0 bases and J 7 bases, leaving 16 bases between the germline ends. The CDR3 covers 15 residues.

The chain has TRBV19 and TRBJ1-5; D ambiguous. Germline V gives CDR1 LNHDA, CDR2 SQIVND (reference sequence). The V and J ends lost 3 bases and 5 bases respectively, with 8 bases between them. The CDR3 contains 13 residues. DNA for the CDR3: TGTGCCAGTAGTATTGTGGAGTATCAGCCCCAGCATTTT. It codes for CASSIVEYQPQHF.

The J gene is TRBJ2-3, the V gene TRBV19, with D tentatively TRBD1 (5 bases). V was cut by 7 bases and J by 0 bases, with 14 bases left in between. Germline lookup yields CDR1 LNHDA and CDR2 SQIVND (reference sequence). The CDR3 has 15 amino acids. The CDR3 bases are TGTGCCAGTAATCGGATTGGGGCTAGCACAGATACGCAGTATTTT. Its protein product is CASNRIGASTDTQYF. Full variable domain (outside the CDR3, taken from reference TRBV19 and TRBJ2-3): DGGITQSPKYLFRKEGQNVTLSCEQNLNHDAMYWYRQDPGQGLRLIYYSQIVNDFQKGDIAEGYSVSREKKESFPLTVTSAQKNPTAFYLCASNRIGASTDTQYFGPGTRLTVL.

This clone has only one observation. This chain joins TRBV19 and TRBJ2-2; TRBD2 might be the D (7 bases). The CDR3 totals 15 residues. Per the germline V gene, CDR1 is LNHDA and CDR2 is SQIVND (reference sequence). The V and J ends lost 6 bases and 7 bases respectively, with 18 bases between them. CDR3 amino acids: CASRTTGGAGGELFF. CDR3 DNA: TGTGCCAGTAGAACGACGGGGGGCGCCGGCGGGGAGCTGTTTTTT.

This clone has only a few counts. The chain has TRBV7-6 and TRBJ1-3, with D possibly matching TRBD1 (5 bases). Looked up from germline, CDR1 is SGHVS and CDR2 is FNYEAQ. V lost 1 base and J lost 0, with 10 bases in between. The CDR3 contains 16 residues. CDR3 in DNA: TGTGCCAGCAGCTTAGACAGGCCCTACTCTGGAAACACCATATATTTT. Protein product: CASSLDRPYSGNTIYF.

The rearrangement links TRBV9 to TRBJ2-5; 7 nucleotides match TRBD2. Germline CDR1 SGDLS, CDR2 YYNGEE. V lost 4 bases, J lost 2 bases, and 8 bases stayed unmatched. This CDR3 has 15 residues. The CDR3 here is CASSTSGGWQETQYF. The CDR3 DNA follows: TGTGCCAGCAGCACATCGGGGGGTTGGCAAGAGACCCAGTACTTC.

The rearrangement links TRBV11-3 to TRBJ2-2; no definite D call. The V gene lost 4 bases and the J gene lost 0 bases, with 15 bases spanning the gap. The CDR3 contains 17 residues. CDR1 SGHNT and CDR2 YENEEA come from the germline V gene. The DNA of the CDR3 is TGTGCCAGCAGCTCCTCACTTGTCCAGACGAACACCGGGGAGCTGTTTTTT. Translating it yields CASSSSLVQTNTGELFF.

V is TRBV7-2 and J is TRBJ1-4; perhaps TRBD1 as D (5 bases). V was shortened by 5 bases and J by 0 bases, with 10 bases between the two germline ends. CDR3 length: 15 amino acids. Germline V gene lookup returns CDR1 SGHTA and CDR2 FQGNSA. The DNA for the CDR3 is TGTGCCAGCAGCAAAGACAGTACAACTAATGAAAAACTGTTTTTT. The encoded protein is CASSKDSTTNEKLFF.

Only a few counts were recorded for this clone. The CDR3 nucleotides are TGTGCCAGCAGTGAACAGGGGTTCTGGCAGCCCCAGCATTTT. Translation gives CASSEQGFWQPQHF. V is TRBV2 and J is TRBJ1-5; tentative D call: TRBD1 (6 bases). This CDR3 comprises 14 residues. Germline lookup yields CDR1 SNHLY and CDR2 FYNNEI. V was shortened by 2 bases and J by 7 bases, with 12 bases between the two germline ends.

V gene TRBV6-5 combines with J gene TRBJ2-7; 7 bases are shared with TRBD2. The V gene's germline CDR1 is MNHEY and CDR2 SVGAGI. Trimming cost V 0 bases and J 7 bases; bases outside gene matches: 12. This CDR3 region has 16 residues. The CDR3 DNA is TGTGCCAGCAGTTACTCGTCCGGAACCCTCGGGGGGGAGCAGTACTTC. It codes for CASSYSSGTLGGEQYF.

The rearrangement links TRBV5-5 to TRBJ2-5, with 9 bases identical to TRBD1. Trimming at V came to 5 bases and at J to 2 bases, leaving 4 bases not matched to a gene. The CDR3 consists of 14 residues. In germline, CDR1 is SGHKS, CDR2 YYEKEE (reference sequence). Written as DNA, the CDR3 is TGTGCCAGCAGGAAAGGGACAGGGCAAGAGACCCAGTACTTC. Translation gives CASRKGTGQETQYF.

The rearrangement links TRBV19 to TRBJ2-3, with 7 bases fitting TRBD1. The CDR3 totals 14 residues. J lost 6 bases, V lost 5 bases, and 8 bases had no gene match. Germline V gene lookup returns CDR1 LNHDA and CDR2 SQIVND (reference sequence). The CDR3 DNA follows: TGTGCCAGTAGTGGGACAGTTGTGTGGGATACGCAGTATTTT. Translated: CASSGTVVWDTQYF.

This chain connects TRBV10-3 to TRBJ1-3; D is perhaps TRBD1 (5 bases). Germline V gene lookup returns CDR1 ENHRY and CDR2 SYGVKD. The V and J ends lost 8 bases and 0 bases respectively, with 17 bases between them. CDR3 length: 16 amino acids. CDR3 sequence: CAIGEGRALSGNTIYF. CDR3 coding DNA: TGTGCCATCGGCGAGGGACGGGCACTCTCTGGAAACACCATATATTTT.

This chain uses TRBV27 with TRBJ1-5; 10 nucleotides align to TRBD1. Germline assignment: CDR1 MNHEY and CDR2 SMNVEV (reference sequence). The ends lost 4 bases at V and 1 base at J; junction bases unmatched: 1. The CDR3 runs to 15 residues. For the CDR3, the DNA is TGTGCCAGCAGTTGGGGACAGGGGAGCAATCAGCCCCAGCATTTT. Protein sequence: CASSWGQGSNQPQHF.

The V and J genes are TRBV7-8 and TRBJ2-2; no clear D gene. Germline V gene lookup returns CDR1 SGHVS and CDR2 FQNEAQ. The CDR3 has 17 residues. The germline V and J ends were trimmed by 5 bases and 0 bases, with 16 bases remaining between them. The chain's CDR3 is CASSPRNRNANTGELFF. CDR3 coding DNA: TGTGCCAGCAGCCCACGAAACAGAAACGCGAACACCGGGGAGCTGTTTTTT.